This paragraph covers one TCR beta chain sequence. Autoimmune disease history or systemic immunosuppression excluded patients. The record originates from a study of OX40 agonist ivuxolimab in advanced cancers. The CDR3 sequence is 15 residues long. The V and J ends lost 3 bases and 2 bases, in that order; junction bases with no gene match: 5. Germline V gene data show CDR1 as SGDLS and CDR2 as YYNGEE. Here immunoSEQ multiplex PCR was the method, and the copy in TCRdb shows in-frame clones only, minus some. This table holds around 59,000 clones, 86% found once. The sequence was collected from an adult with an advanced solid tumor such as melanoma, head and neck, liver or kidney cancer. The sequencing used CD4+ or CD8+ T cells sorted from blood, collected in a trial of the OX40 agonist ivuxolimab. This chain joins TRBV9 and TRBJ2-7; 10 bases match TRBD1. The CDR3 here is CASSARGQGAYEQYF. Here the CDR3 DNA reads TGTGCCAGCAGCGCACGAGGACAGGGGGCCTACGAGCAGTACTTC.